This TCR beta chain is drawn from a study of blood T cell repertoires in COVID-19. On the study more broadly: The samples span acute and convalescent COVID-19 from the United States, Italy and Spain. Sources were T cells, B-cell-depleted T cells, or PBMCs; the material itself was cDNA or gDNA.

In the original workflow: How many nucleated cells were present was estimated from reference gene primer amplification. Only in-frame clones appear in the TCRdb table, and some are missing; sequencing was by immunoSEQ multiplex PCR. That table furnishes V, J and clone size, whereas the DNA furnished D and trimming. The data contain roughly 180,000 clones, around 84% of them singletons. This CDR3 comprises 17 residues. Germline V gene sequence: CDR1 MNHNS, CDR2 SASEGT. Trimming stripped 0 bases from V and 8 bases from J, with 20 bases between. Followed over time, Seattle patients had been enrolled while infection was active.

The clonotype was recovered from a woman aged 45-59 years with COVID-19, enrolled during active disease. V is TRBV6-1 and J is TRBJ2-1; D possibly corresponds to TRBD2 (6 bases). Source material: peripheral blood. CDR3 coding DNA: TGTGCCAGCAGTGAAGCCGCCGGGACTGCCAGGGAAGATGAGCAGTTCTTC. Protein: CASSEAAGTAREDEQFF.